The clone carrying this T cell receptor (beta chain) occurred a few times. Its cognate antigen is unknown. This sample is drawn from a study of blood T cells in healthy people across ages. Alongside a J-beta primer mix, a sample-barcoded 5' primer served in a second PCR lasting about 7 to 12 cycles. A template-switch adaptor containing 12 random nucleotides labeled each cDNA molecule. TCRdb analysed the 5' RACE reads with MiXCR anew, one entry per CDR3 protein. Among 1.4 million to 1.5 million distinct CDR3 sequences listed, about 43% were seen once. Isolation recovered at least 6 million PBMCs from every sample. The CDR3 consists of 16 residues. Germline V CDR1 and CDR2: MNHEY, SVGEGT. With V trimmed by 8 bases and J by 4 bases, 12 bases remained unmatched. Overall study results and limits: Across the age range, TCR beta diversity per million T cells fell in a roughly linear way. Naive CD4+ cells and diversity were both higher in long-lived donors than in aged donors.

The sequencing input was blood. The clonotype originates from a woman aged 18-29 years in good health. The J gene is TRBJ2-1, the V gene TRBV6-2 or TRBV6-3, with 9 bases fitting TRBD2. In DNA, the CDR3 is TGTGCCAGCCTAAGCGCCAGCGGGAGGTTGTACAATGAGCAGTTCTTC. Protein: CASLSASGRLYNEQFF.